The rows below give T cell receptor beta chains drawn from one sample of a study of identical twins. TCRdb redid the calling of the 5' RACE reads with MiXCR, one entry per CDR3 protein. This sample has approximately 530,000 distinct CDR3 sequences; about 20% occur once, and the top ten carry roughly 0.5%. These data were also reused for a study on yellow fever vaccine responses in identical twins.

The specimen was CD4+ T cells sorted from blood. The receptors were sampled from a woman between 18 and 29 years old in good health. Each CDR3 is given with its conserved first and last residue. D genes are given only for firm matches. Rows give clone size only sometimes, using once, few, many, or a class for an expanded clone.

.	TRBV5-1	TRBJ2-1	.	CASSLTRAGNEQFF	TGCGCCAGCAGCTTGACTAGAGCAGGCAATGAGCAGTTCTTC
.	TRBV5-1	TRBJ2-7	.	CASSLNKQYEQYF	TGCGCCAGCAGCTTGAACAAGCAGTACGAGCAGTACTTC
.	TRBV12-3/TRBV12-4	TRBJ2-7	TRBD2	CASRSSGTAEQYF	TGTGCCAGCAGAAGCAGCGGGACGGCTGAGCAGTACTTC
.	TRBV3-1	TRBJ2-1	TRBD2	CASSLIYGTSGPGGNEQFF	TGTGCCAGCAGCCTAATCTACGGGACTAGCGGGCCTGGTGGGAATGAGCAGTTCTTC
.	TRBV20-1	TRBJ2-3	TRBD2	CSARGSGRGTDTQYF	TGCAGTGCTAGAGGTAGCGGGAGGGGAACAGATACGCAGTATTTT
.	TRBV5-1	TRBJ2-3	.	CATQGRSTDTQYF	TGCGCCACCCAAGGTCGCAGCACAGATACGCAGTATTTT
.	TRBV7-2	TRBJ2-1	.	CASSPTGTQYNEQFF	TGTGCCAGCAGCCCTACAGGGACGCAATACAATGAGCAGTTCTTC
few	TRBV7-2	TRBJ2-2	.	CASRWWRENTGELFF	TGTGCCAGCCGTTGGTGGCGGGAGAACACCGGGGAGCTGTTTTTT
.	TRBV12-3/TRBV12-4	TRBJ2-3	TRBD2	CASSLAGTSGRGVRVPDTQYF	TGTGCCAGCAGTTTAGCCGGGACTAGCGGGAGGGGGGTTCGAGTCCCAGATACGCAGTATTTT
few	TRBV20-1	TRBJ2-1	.	CSAPKGEDNEQFF	TGCAGTGCTCCCAAGGGGGAGGACAATGAGCAGTTCTTC
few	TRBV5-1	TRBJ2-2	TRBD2	CASSLVASGTNTGELFF	TGCGCCAGCAGCTTGGTGGCTAGCGGAACGAACACCGGGGAGCTGTTTTTT
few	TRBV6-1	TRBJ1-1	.	CASTPETGNTEAFF	TGTGCCAGCACCCCCGAGACGGGAAACACTGAAGCTTTCTTT
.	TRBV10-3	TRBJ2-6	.	CAISDQRDSGANVLTF	TGTGCCATCAGTGATCAACGAGACTCTGGGGCCAACGTCCTGACTTTC
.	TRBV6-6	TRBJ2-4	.	CASRSDLRDIQYF	TGTGCCAGCAGAAGCGACCTTCGGGACATTCAGTACTTC
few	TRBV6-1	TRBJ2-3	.	CASRLLPTGFVGTDTQYF	TGTGCCAGCAGACTCCTACCCACAGGGTTCGTGGGCACAGATACGCAGTATTTT
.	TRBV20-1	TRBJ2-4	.	CSARVKELQYF	TGCAGTGCTAGAGTTAAGGAGTTACAGTACTTC
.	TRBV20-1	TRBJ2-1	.	CSASGGVNEQFF	TGCAGTGCTAGTGGCGGGGTGAATGAGCAGTTCTTC
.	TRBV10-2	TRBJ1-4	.	CASRDTGGEKLFF	TGCGCCAGCAGGGACACTGGGGGAGAAAAACTGTTTTTT
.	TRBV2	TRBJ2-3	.	CASARNQPTDTQYF	TGTGCCAGCGCGCGGAACCAGCCAACAGATACGCAGTATTTT
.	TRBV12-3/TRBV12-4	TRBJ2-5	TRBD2	CASCPPPFGLAGGETQYF	TGTGCCAGCTGTCCCCCTCCTTTCGGGCTAGCGGGAGGAGAGACCCAGTACTTC
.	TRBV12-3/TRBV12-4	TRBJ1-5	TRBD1	CASSRQGGQPQHF	TGTGCCAGCAGTCGACAGGGAGGTCAGCCCCAGCATTTT
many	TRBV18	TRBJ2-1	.	CASSPGESYNEQFF	TGTGCCAGCTCACCTGGGGAGTCCTACAATGAGCAGTTCTTC
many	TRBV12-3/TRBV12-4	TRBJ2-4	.	CASSSRVENIQYF	TGTGCCAGCAGCTCCAGGGTTGAAAACATTCAGTACTTC
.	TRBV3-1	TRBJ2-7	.	CASSPSGTEQYF	TGTGCCAGCAGCCCCTCGGGTACCGAGCAGTACTTC
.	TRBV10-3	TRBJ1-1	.	CAISERKGPNTEAFF	TGTGCCATCAGTGAACGTAAAGGTCCGAACACTGAAGCTTTCTTT
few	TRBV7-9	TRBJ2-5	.	CASSLTLPVPGETQYF	TGTGCCAGCAGCTTAACTCTTCCAGTCCCCGGAGAGACCCAGTACTTC
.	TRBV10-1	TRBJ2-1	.	CASSPSGTIYNEQFF	TGCGCCAGCAGTCCATCCGGGACAATCTACAATGAGCAGTTCTTC
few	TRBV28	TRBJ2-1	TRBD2	CASSPGTSFHEQFF	TGTGCCAGCAGTCCCGGGACTAGTTTCCATGAGCAGTTCTTC
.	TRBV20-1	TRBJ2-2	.	CSADPVQGVGGELFF	TGCAGTGCTGACCCGGTACAGGGAGTGGGCGGGGAGCTGTTTTTT
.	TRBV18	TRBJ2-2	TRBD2	CASSPKGLAFANTGELFF	TGTGCCAGCTCACCAAAGGGACTAGCGTTCGCGAACACCGGGGAGCTGTTTTTT
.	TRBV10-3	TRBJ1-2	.	CAISGGGDGYTF	TGTGCCATCAGTGGCGGGGGGGATGGCTACACCTTC
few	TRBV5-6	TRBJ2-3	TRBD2	CASSLGASGPVGTQYF	TGTGCCAGCAGCTTGGGGGCTAGCGGCCCAGTTGGTACGCAGTATTTT
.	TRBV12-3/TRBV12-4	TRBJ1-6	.	CASSSGPNSPLHF	TGTGCCAGCAGTTCAGGACCTAATTCACCCCTCCACTTT
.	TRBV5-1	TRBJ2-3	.	CASSFDSPTDTQYF	TGCGCCAGCAGTTTCGACAGCCCCACAGATACGCAGTATTTT
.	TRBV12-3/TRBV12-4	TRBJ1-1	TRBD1	CASTQYWARGETEAFF	TGTGCCAGCACCCAATATTGGGCCAGGGGGGAAACTGAAGCTTTCTTT
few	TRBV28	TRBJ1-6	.	CASSIGGSGSPLHF	TGTGCCAGCAGTATCGGGGGGTCTGGGTCACCCCTCCACTTT
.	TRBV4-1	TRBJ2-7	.	CASSQDLYPSVYEQYF	TGCGCCAGCAGCCAAGATTTGTATCCTAGTGTCTACGAGCAGTACTTC
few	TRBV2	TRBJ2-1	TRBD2	CASSPGLVGEQFF	TGTGCCAGCAGTCCGGGACTAGTTGGTGAGCAGTTCTTC
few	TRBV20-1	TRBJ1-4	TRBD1	CSATDRGREKLFF	TGCAGTGCCACTGACAGGGGTAGGGAAAAACTGTTTTTT
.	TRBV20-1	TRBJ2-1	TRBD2	CSARILGLADPNEQFF	TGCAGTGCTAGGATATTGGGACTAGCGGACCCCAATGAGCAGTTCTTC
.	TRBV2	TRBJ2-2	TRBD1	CASSVEGAPGELFF	TGTGCCAGCAGTGTTGAGGGGGCCCCCGGGGAGCTGTTTTTT
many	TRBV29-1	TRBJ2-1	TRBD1	CSVTGQVGGNEQFF	TGCAGCGTCACTGGACAGGTCGGTGGCAATGAGCAGTTCTTC
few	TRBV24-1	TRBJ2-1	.	CATSFRGNEQFF	TGTGCCACCAGTTTCAGGGGCAATGAGCAGTTCTTC
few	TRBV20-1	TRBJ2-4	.	CSAGTLAKNIQYF	TGCAGTGCGGGGACTTTAGCCAAAAACATTCAGTACTTC
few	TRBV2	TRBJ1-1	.	CASSVRGGGDTEAFF	TGTGCCAGCAGTGTGCGGGGTGGTGGGGACACTGAAGCTTTCTTT
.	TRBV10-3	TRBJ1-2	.	CAISEGQGGGYTF	TGTGCCATCAGTGAGGGGCAGGGCGGCGGCTACACCTTC
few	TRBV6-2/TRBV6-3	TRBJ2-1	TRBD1	CASSYLTGPRNEQFF	TGTGCCAGCAGTTACTTGACAGGGCCGCGGAATGAGCAGTTCTTC